This T cell receptor beta chain was retrieved from a study of sequential checkpoint blockade in melanoma. Study details: First-line arms were nivolumab then ipilimumab, or the reverse, randomized 1:1.

Measured with immunoSEQ multiplex PCR; TCRdb has only the in-frame clones, and not every one. Among over 15,000 clones listed, 70% were seen once. This CDR3 region has 14 residues. V lost 6 bases to trimming and J lost 3 bases; unmatched junction nucleotides: 5. CDR1 is MRHNA, CDR2 SNTAGT, per germline. Stated treatment: randomized to nivolumab then ipilimumab (arm A) or the reverse (arm B). DNA-damaging chemotherapy had not been given to any patient beforehand. From thawed PBMCs, live CD3+CD8+ cells negative for CD19 and CD56 were sorted. V gene TRBV6-4 combines with J gene TRBJ1-5, with 7 bases identical to TRBD1. This receptor was identified in a human donor with melanoma. The sequencing used CD8+ T cells sorted from blood (inferred from file names), collected from a patient given nivolumab and ipilimumab in sequence. The CDR3 is CASRVTGLNQPQHF. As DNA, the CDR3 is TGTGCCAGCAGGGTGACAGGGCTCAATCAGCCCCAGCATTTT.